This TCR beta chain emerged from a study of regulatory T cells in long-lasting Graves disease (TCRdb year 2021). Regarding the study in general: Patients with newly diagnosed Graves' disease had been on antithyroid drugs for under 3 months. The study took place in China and was registered as a clinical trial. A total of around 35 samples were covered by TCR sequencing, comprising some 13 persistent and 20 or so newly diagnosed Graves' disease patients. Persistent Graves' disease patients were compared with newly diagnosed Graves' disease patients by peripheral blood TCR sequencing and RNA sequencing.

Including cysteine and phenylalanine, the CDR3 has 15 amino acids. The entry retains the CDR3 DNA only, 45 bases that are in frame from base 1. V lost 6 bases and J lost 2 bases, and the count of bases not matched to a germline gene is 7. The germline V gene yields MGHDK for CDR1 and SYGVNS for CDR2. The paper's findings and limits, for the study overall: Persistent Graves' disease patients showed lower TCR Shannon entropy and fewer highly expanded clones than newly diagnosed patients, suggesting clonal expansion. As a limitation, the authors acknowledged that the small sample size may reduce accuracy. TRBV28, TRBJ1-2 and TRBJ2-5 were preferentially used in persistent disease, while TRBV20-1 and TRBJ2-1 were favored in newly diagnosed disease. The study examined only peripheral blood because the primary lesion, thyroid tissue, could not be accessed. Persistent patients shared more public clonotypes among themselves (approximately 2,500) than newly diagnosed patients did (roughly 910). Sequencing and analysis were restricted to the TCR beta chain.

The sample's time point label, decoded: newly diagnosed GD, antithyroid drugs for less than 3 months. RNA was extracted from PBMCs in TRIzol for both TCR sequencing and RNA sequencing. The diagnosis of Graves' disease was made according to American Thyroid Association guidelines. Patients were recruited from an endocrinology department in Xi'an, China. Each patient gave about 10 milliliters of peripheral blood, collected in an EDTA anticoagulant tube. PBMCs were isolated by Ficoll Paque Plus density gradient separation without further T cell sorting. An Agilent 2100 Bioanalyzer and agarose gel were used to check RNA quality, and a NanoDrop 2000 was used to measure RNA concentration. This clonotype has only a few counts. It lacks a known antigen. Base qualities are not provided; no much larger clone lies one nucleotide away. Libraries were built with multiplex PCR. The reads were generated on an Illumina HiSeq 4000. To build TCR beta libraries, CDR3 regions were amplified by Arm-PCR using iRepertoire HTBI primers. Before sequencing, the PCR products went through gel purification. Per the authors' processing: A total of roughly 65 TRBV and 14 TRBJ segments were identified across samples and were used for gene usage analysis of CDR3 amino acid clonotypes. COPE and FqMerger were used to merge the filtered high-quality paired reads into contigs. BLAST was used to align contigs to IMGT TRBV, TRBD and TRBJ reference genes, and CDR3 was defined according to IMGT. Any clonotype with a frequency above 0.1% was counted as a highly expanded clone. Shannon entropy was used to measure repertoire diversity, and the Gini coefficient was used to measure V-J evenness. A clonotype was considered public if more than one individual shared it. The public reads were reprocessed in TCRdb via fastp at Q25 and MiXCR, keeping in-frame beta chains. Records with the same CDR3 protein are collapsed into one entry carrying the most frequent genes and DNA. TCRdb, not the original authors, processed these V and J calls. This sample holds around 480,000 distinct CDR3 sequences; 15% to 20% were observed only once. 20% to 25% of the sample belongs to the ten largest clones.

This sample also appeared in a second study, on T cells in Graves' hyperthyroidism and ophthalmopathy. The second source states: A patient counted as having stable Graves' hyperthyroidism if no progression to ophthalmopathy occurred over 18 months of follow-up. Hyperthyroidism patients were newly diagnosed, with disease duration under 2 months, and aged 18 to 65 years. Exclusion was applied to patients with uncontrolled infections, other autoimmune diseases, pregnancy or lactation. Diagnoses were based on clinical symptoms, serum thyroxine and TRAb, thyroid ultrasound and orbital computed tomography. The first round of RT-PCR for the TCR CDR3 was performed with the HTBI primer set and the Qiagen OneStep RT-PCR kit. Blood samples also contained most of the expanded thyroid clonotypes (frequency above 0.001), which suggests that blood repertoires may reflect thyroid immune responses. In cross-validation, a model built on a 13 V-J signature told ophthalmopathy apart from stable hyperthyroidism with under 90% sensitivity and about 81% specificity, and in testing the same model reached 80%/75%. In validation, the model predicted progression to ophthalmopathy a median of roughly six months before onset, with about 71% sensitivity and around 76% specificity. To identify distinguishing TCR V-J signatures, a discovery cohort of 100 patients was used, comprising under 45 with Graves' ophthalmopathy and around 60 with stable Graves' hyperthyroidism. Prospective prediction of ophthalmopathy was tested in an independent validation cohort of approximately 19 hyperthyroidism patients and some 17 patients who later progressed to ophthalmopathy. The roughly 91 discovery patients were randomly divided into training and test sets at a 7:3 ratio. In addition, the study compared T-cell repertoires in thyroid tissue and in blood from roughly 6 Graves' hyperthyroidism patients. Once sampling was done, hyperthyroidism patients were given methimazole at a starting dose of 30 mg daily, whereas ophthalmopathy patients were given high-dose intravenous methylprednisolone. Libraries were constructed in a second round of multiplex PCR, after which size selection and purification were performed. Paired-end sequencing of the libraries was performed with 100 bp reads on an Illumina HiSeq2000. Raw data were processed with SOAPnuke, discarding reads with adapters, uncalled bases, mean Phred below 15, or no exact constant-primer or identifier match. COPE v1.2.5 was used to merge the high-quality paired reads, and each unique nucleotide sequence was defined as a clonotype. Clonotypes were aligned to IMGT TRBV, TRBD and TRBJ reference segments using MiTCR v1.1. The analysis included only V-J combinations with a frequency above 0.0001, which together covered over 98% of the repertoires. A TCS score was defined as the ratio between F50 (clonal expansion) and ExV (chaos), using BLOSUM62-based TCRdist between CDR3 peptides within each V-J. Welch's t-statistics and random forest reduced around 550 V-J features to 13, which were used in a naive Bayes classifier (R e1071). No statistical method was used to set the sample size in advance, and investigators knew the group allocation. The paper reports TCR Vbeta CDR3 sequencing of over 120 peripheral blood samples: approximately 41 ophthalmopathy, under 80 hyperthyroidism and approximately 17 progressor patients.

The chain links TRBV25-1 with TRBJ1-1, with 9 bases in between that match TRBD1. The receptor was derived from a woman aged 35-65 years with Graves disease. Donor details come from another sample of the same person, matched by shared clones. This material consisted of peripheral blood mononuclear cells (PBMCs), taken at new diagnosis, from a patient treated with antithyroid drugs. The CDR3 protein is CASRQGQGSNTEAFF. The bases read TGTGCCAGCAGACAGGGACAGGGCTCAAACACTGAAGCTTTCTTT.